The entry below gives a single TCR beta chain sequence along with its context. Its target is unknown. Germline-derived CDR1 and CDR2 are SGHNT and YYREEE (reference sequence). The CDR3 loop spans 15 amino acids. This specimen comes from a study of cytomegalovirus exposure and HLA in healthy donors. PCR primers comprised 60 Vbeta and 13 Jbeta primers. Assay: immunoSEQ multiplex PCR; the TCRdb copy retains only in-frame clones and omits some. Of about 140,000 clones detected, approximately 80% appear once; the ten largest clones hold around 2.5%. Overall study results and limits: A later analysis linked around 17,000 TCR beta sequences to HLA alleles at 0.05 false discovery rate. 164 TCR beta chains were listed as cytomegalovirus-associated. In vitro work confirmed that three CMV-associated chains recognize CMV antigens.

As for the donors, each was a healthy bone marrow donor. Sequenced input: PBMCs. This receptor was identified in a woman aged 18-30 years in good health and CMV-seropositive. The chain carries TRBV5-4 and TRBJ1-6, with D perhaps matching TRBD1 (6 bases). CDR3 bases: TGTGCTTTCTCAGACAGGAGCTCCTATAATTCACCCCTCCACTTT. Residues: CAFSDRSSYNSPLHF.